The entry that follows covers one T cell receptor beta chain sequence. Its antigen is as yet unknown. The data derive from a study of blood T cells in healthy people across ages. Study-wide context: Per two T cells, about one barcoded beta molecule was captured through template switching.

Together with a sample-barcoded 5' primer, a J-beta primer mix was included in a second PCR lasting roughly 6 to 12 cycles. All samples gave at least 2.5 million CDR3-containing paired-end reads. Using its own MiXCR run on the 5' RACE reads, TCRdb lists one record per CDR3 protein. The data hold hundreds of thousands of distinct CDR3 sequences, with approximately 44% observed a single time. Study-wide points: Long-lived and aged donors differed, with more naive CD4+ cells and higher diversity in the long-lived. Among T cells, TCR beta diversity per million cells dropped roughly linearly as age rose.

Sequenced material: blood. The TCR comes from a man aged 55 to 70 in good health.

The CDR3 here is CATSTGTVGDQETQYF. DNA of the CDR3: TGTGCCACCAGCACGGGGACAGTGGGAGACCAAGAGACCCAGTACTTC. The chain uses TRBV15 and TRBJ2-5; 7 bases fit TRBD1. Trimming cost V 4 bases and J 0 bases; bases outside gene matches: 8. The V gene's germline CDR1 is LNHNV and CDR2 YYDKDF (reference sequence). CDR3 size: 16 residues.